A single sample gave rise to the 27 T cell receptor beta chains below, sequenced in a study of blood T cell repertoires in COVID-19. The data were produced by immunoSEQ multiplex PCR, yet TCRdb's version contains in-frame clones alone and is incomplete. The sample has tens of thousands of clones, around 83% seen once. Input material: peripheral blood. All receptors come from a middle-aged man with active COVID-19.

This clone occurred once. One end of the junction is discordant with germline, which a read error may explain. This sequence joins TRBV7-9 and TRBJ2-1; 9 bases are a match to TRBD1. CDR1 SEHNR and CDR2 FQNEAQ come from the germline V gene (reference sequence). The CDR3 is 14 amino acids. CDR3 in DNA: TGTGCCAGCAGTATCGGGACAGGGTCTCCCCGGCAGCTCTTC. The encoded protein is CASSIGTGSPRQLF.

The chain recombines TRBV7-9 with TRBJ2-3; possibly TRBD2 for D (7 bases). The CDR3 extends over 16 amino acids. Germline CDR1 is SEHNR and CDR2 is FQNEAQ (reference sequence). The ends were cut back, 5 bases at V and 0 bases at J, with 15 bases in the middle. Here the CDR3 reads CASSPPRGASTDTQYF. Written as DNA, the CDR3 is TGTGCCAGCAGCCCGCCCCGGGGGGCGAGCACAGATACGCAGTATTTT. Full variable domain (remainder filled in from reference TRBV7-9 and TRBJ2-3): DTGVSQNPRHKITKRGQNVTFRCDPISEHNRLYWYRQTLGQGPEFLTYFQNEAQLEKSRLLSDRFSAERPKGSFSTLEIQRTEQGDSAMYLCASSPPRGASTDTQYFGPGTRLTVL.

The chain joins TRBV5-4 to TRBJ1-2; 7 bases are a match to TRBD1. CDR1 and CDR2 (germline): SGHNT, YYREEE (reference sequence). CDR3 size: 16 residues. Losses at the gene ends were 3 bases for V and 8 bases for J; bases not matched to a gene: 16. The DNA of the CDR3 is TGTGCCAGCAGCTCCGGGACGGCCGTGCCCAGGGGGGGCTACACCTTC. Its protein product is CASSSGTAVPRGGYTF. Full variable domain (remainder filled in from reference TRBV5-4 and TRBJ1-2): ETGVTQSPTHLIKTRGQQVTLRCSSQSGHNTVSWYQQALGQGPQFIFQYYREEENGRGNFPPRFSGLQFPNYSSELNVNALELDDSALYLCASSSGTAVPRGGYTFGSGTRLTVV.

J is TRBJ2-4 and V is TRBV28; 7 bases line up with TRBD1. The CDR3 extends over 18 amino acids. Trimming took 6 bases from V and 0 from J; bases not matched to a gene: 14. Germline V gene sequence: CDR1 MDHEN, CDR2 SYDVKM. CDR3 bases: TGTGCCAGCAGCACCGGGACAGAAATACTACTAGCCAAAAACATTCAGTACTTC. Translated, it gives CASSTGTEILLAKNIQYF.

The CDR3 nucleotides are TGTGCCAGCAGAACCGACAGGGGGCGTTATGGCTACACCTTC. It codes for CASRTDRGRYGYTF. The gene calls are TRBV2 and TRBJ1-2; TRBD1 aligns across 10 bases. Germline V gene lookup returns CDR1 SNHLY and CDR2 FYNNEI. The CDR3 has 14 residues. V was pared by 6 bases and J by 5 bases, with 6 bases of the junction left unmatched.

The chain combines TRBV25-1 with TRBJ2-3; D is undetermined. In germline, CDR1 is MGHDK, CDR2 SYGVNS. V lost 3 bases and J lost 2, with 9 bases in between. The CDR3 totals 14 residues. Here the CDR3 reads CASSDPRFTDTQYF. Written as DNA, the CDR3 is TGTGCCAGCAGTGATCCCAGGTTCACAGATACGCAGTATTTT.

This sequence joins TRBV3-1 (or the pseudogene TRBV3-2) and TRBJ2-3, with D possibly TRBD1 on 8 matching bases. Germline V gene sequence: CDR1 LGHDT, CDR2 YNNKEL (reference sequence). The V gene lost 0 bases and the J gene lost 4 bases, with 11 bases spanning the gap. There are 15 residues in the CDR3. CDR3 sequence: CASSQDTGGADTQYF. The CDR3 coding sequence is TGTGCCAGCAGCCAAGATACAGGGGGGGCAGATACGCAGTATTTT.

The chain joins TRBV5-1 to TRBJ1-1; tentative D call: TRBD1 (5 bases). CDR3 length: 15 residues. Germline V gene sequence: CDR1 SGHRS, CDR2 YFSETQ. Trimming left V 0 bases short and J 1 base short, with 10 bases between. The CDR3 sequence is CASSLDTGTNTEAFF. In DNA form, the CDR3 reads TGCGCCAGCAGCTTGGATACAGGTACGAACACTGAAGCTTTCTTT.

This clone has only a few counts. This chain connects TRBV19 to TRBJ2-1, with TRBD2 matching 9 bases. J gave up 9 bases and V 3 bases, and 6 bases lay outside the gene matches. The germline V gene has CDR1 LNHDA and CDR2 SQIVND (reference sequence). The CDR3 contains 14 residues. This CDR3 is CASSIGTSPSEQFF. The CDR3 nucleotides are TGTGCCAGTAGTATTGGGACTAGCCCCAGTGAGCAGTTCTTC.

This clone was found a few times. The chain couples TRBV5-4 to TRBJ2-1, with 11 bases fitting TRBD2. V lost 5 bases, J lost 2 bases, and 3 bases stayed unmatched. The CDR3 is 15 amino acids. Per germline, CDR1 SGHNT and CDR2 YYREEE (reference sequence). This chain's CDR3 is CASRVAGGTYNEQFF. The CDR3 DNA is TGTGCCAGCAGAGTAGCGGGAGGGACCTACAATGAGCAGTTCTTC.

The chain is built from TRBV5-1 and TRBJ1-4; TRBD1 matches at 7 bases. Trimming took 0 bases from V and 11 from J; bases not matched to a gene: 10. The V gene's germline CDR1 is SGHRS and CDR2 YFSETQ. CDR3 size: 15 residues. The CDR3 DNA reads TGCGCCAGCAGCTTGGAGCAGGGGGGTAGTAAGAAACTGTTTTTT. It is translated as CASSLEQGGSKKLFF.

The V and J genes are TRBV2 and TRBJ2-1; no clear D. Per germline, CDR1 SNHLY and CDR2 FYNNEI. Between the trimmed V and J ends, which lost 6 bases and 9 bases, there was a span of 9 bases. The CDR3 is 11 residues long. The CDR3 DNA is TGTGCCAGCAGAGGAGAAACTGAGCAGTTCTTC. Translating gives CASRGETEQFF.

CDR3 amino acids: CASSQAGLASHNEQFF. CDR3 nucleotide sequence: TGTGCCAGCAGCCAAGCCGGACTAGCGTCCCACAATGAGCAGTTCTTC. The chain is built from TRBV3-1 (or the pseudogene TRBV3-2) and TRBJ2-1; 9 bases map to TRBD2. Unmatched junction bases numbered 6, after V lost 1 base and J lost 5 bases. The CDR3 has 16 amino acids. The germline V gene has CDR1 LGHDT and CDR2 YNNKEL (reference sequence).

This sequence joins TRBV5-5 and TRBJ1-1; D remains unclear. Germline CDR1 reads SGHKS; CDR2 reads YYEKEE (reference sequence). The CDR3 sequence is 14 residues long. Trimming removed 4 bases from V and 0 bases from J, with 10 bases in between. The CDR3 spells CASSPMVMNTEAFF. DNA of the CDR3: TGTGCCAGCAGCCCTATGGTAATGAACACTGAAGCTTTCTTT.

This chain joins TRBV11-2 and TRBJ2-7, with 7 bases identical to TRBD1. The germline V gene encodes CDR1 SGHAT and CDR2 FQNNGV. With 5 bases clipped from V and 0 bases from J, the junction kept 10 bases outside the gene matches. The CDR3 has 16 residues. CDR3 loop: CASSPLTGPYSYEQYF. The CDR3 DNA is TGTGCCAGCAGCCCTCTGACAGGGCCCTACTCCTACGAGCAGTACTTC.

The V gene is TRBV7-8, the J gene TRBJ2-2; D is ambiguous. The CDR3 is 15 residues long. Germline-derived CDR1 and CDR2 are SGHVS and FQNEAQ. The germline V and J ends were trimmed by 2 bases and 1 base, with 8 bases remaining between them. The DNA of the CDR3 is TGTGCCAGCAGCTTAACTGGAGTGAACACCGGGGAGCTGTTTTTT. Amino acid sequence: CASSLTGVNTGELFF.

This clone was seen a handful of times. The chain uses TRBV3-1 (or the pseudogene TRBV3-2) and TRBJ2-7; weak D call: TRBD1 (6 bases). The germline CDR1 and CDR2 sequences are LGHDT and YNNKEL (reference sequence). The CDR3 is 13 amino acids. Trimming removed 1 base at V and 5 bases at J, with 9 bases between. The DNA for the CDR3 is TGTGCCAGCAGCCAAGGGACAGAGAACGAGCAGTACTTC. It is translated as CASSQGTENEQYF.

This CDR3 is CASTHSRTGVYGYTF. CDR3 DNA sequence: TGTGCCAGCACCCACTCCCGGACAGGCGTCTATGGCTACACCTTC. The J gene is TRBJ1-2, the V gene TRBV27, with 7 bases fitting TRBD1. Germline V lookup: CDR1 MNHEY, CDR2 SMNVEV (reference sequence). The CDR3 is 15 residues long. With V trimmed by 7 bases and J by 4 bases, 12 bases remained unmatched.

This chain uses TRBV6-2 or TRBV6-3 with TRBJ1-5; D gene ambiguous. Trimming removed 2 bases at V and 16 bases at J, with 18 bases between. In germline, CDR1 is MNHEY, CDR2 SVGEGT. The length of the CDR3 is 13 residues. The CDR3 spells CASSYIRDTLGHF. DNA for the CDR3: TGTGCCAGCAGTTACATCCGGGATACGTTAGGTCATTTT.

V gene TRBV25-1 combines with J gene TRBJ2-2; possibly TRBD1 for D (6 bases). This CDR3 spans 15 amino acids. CDR1 is MGHDK and CDR2 is SYGVNS in the germline V gene. V was pared by 6 bases and J by 5 bases, with 16 bases between. The CDR3 nucleotides read TGTGCCAGCAGCCACAGGGTCGGGCGAACCGGGGAGCTGTTTTTT. Its translation is CASSHRVGRTGELFF.

J is TRBJ2-1 and V is TRBV29-1; D uncertain. The germline CDR1 and CDR2 sequences are SQVTM and ANQGSEA. Trimming removed 2 bases at V and 4 bases at J, with 12 bases between. The CDR3 has 14 residues. CDR3 sequence (DNA): TGCAGCGTTGAACGGCGGCCCCTTTACAATGAGCAGTTCTTC. Translated: CSVERRPLYNEQFF.

This rearrangement joins TRBV28 to TRBJ2-7; TRBD1 matches at 7 bases. CDR1 is MDHEN and CDR2 is SYDVKM in the germline V gene. CDR3 length: 14 residues. Trimming removed 1 base from V and 3 bases from J; junction bases left unmatched: 3. CDR3 bases: TGTGCCAGCAGTTTATTGGGGACAGTCTACGAGCAGTACTTC. Residues: CASSLLGTVYEQYF.

The chain combines TRBV28 with TRBJ1-1, with TRBD1 matching over 8 bases. Trimming took 4 bases from V and 9 from J; bases not matched to a gene: 4. The CDR3 is 12 amino acids. Germline V lookup: CDR1 MDHEN, CDR2 SYDVKM. CDR3 in amino acids: CASSSTGAQAFF. CDR3 DNA sequence: TGTGCCAGCAGTTCGACAGGGGCGCAAGCTTTCTTT.

The chain couples TRBV6-5 to TRBJ1-6; D might be TRBD1 (6 bases). CDR1 is MNHEY, CDR2 SVGAGI, per germline. Trimming took off 10 bases at V and 7 bases at J, with 14 bases between the two ends. The CDR3 is made up of 13 amino acids. The DNA for the CDR3 is TGTGCCACCCTGGGGGCGGTAAATTCACCCCTCCACTTT. The encoded protein is CATLGAVNSPLHF.

The chain joins TRBV6-5 to TRBJ2-6; no firm D call. CDR3 length: 14 amino acids. CDR1 is MNHEY and CDR2 is SVGAGI in the germline V gene. V gave up 0 bases and J gave up 4 bases, with 4 bases separating them. CDR3: CASSYSSGANVLTF. For the CDR3, the DNA is TGTGCCAGCAGTTACTCCTCCGGGGCCAACGTCCTGACTTTC.

The V call is TRBV9, the J call TRBJ1-3; TRBD1 matches at 8 bases. Germline V CDR1 and CDR2: SGDLS, YYNGEE. The length of the CDR3 is 16 residues. The junction had 7 bases not matched to a gene; V was cut back by 4 bases and J by 1 base. Here the CDR3 DNA reads TGTGCCAGCAGCACCCGACAGGGGACATCTGGAAACACCATATATTTT. Its translation: CASSTRQGTSGNTIYF.

The chain links TRBV12-3 or TRBV12-4 to TRBJ1-1; TRBD1 might be the D (5 bases). The germline V and J ends were trimmed by 5 bases and 0 bases, with 7 bases remaining between them. The CDR3 runs to 13 residues. The CDR3 spells CASSGQLNTEAFF. The CDR3 DNA follows: TGTGCCAGCAGTGGACAATTGAACACTGAAGCTTTCTTT.